The entry that follows covers one TCR beta chain sequence. V was cut by 0 bases and J by 4 bases, with 15 bases left in between. CDR3 length: 16 amino acids. Germline V lookup: CDR1 KGHSH, CDR2 LQKENI. Isocitrate dehydrogenase mutation was absent in all glioblastoma patients. These data belong to a study of glioma-infiltrating T cells after dendritic cell vaccination. Clones were sequenced by immunoSEQ multiplex PCR, and TCRdb holds only the in-frame ones, with some missing. The sample has roughly 96,000 clones; around three quarters are singletons. The sequence came from a human donor with glioblastoma. The specimen comprised blood, sampled before dendritic cell vaccination. The rearrangement joins TRBV18 to TRBJ1-1; a weak D match, TRBD1 (6 bases). DNA of the CDR3: TGTGCCAGCTCACCACCAGGTTCCAGGGGAGTCACTGAAGCTTTCTTT. It encodes CASSPPGSRGVTEAFF.